The 18 T cell receptor beta chains below come from one sample, sequenced in a study of cytomegalovirus exposure and HLA in healthy donors. Here immunoSEQ multiplex PCR was the method, and the copy in TCRdb shows in-frame clones only, minus some. The sample gives about 160,000 clones, about 90% of which show up once; over 4% is in the top ten. Source material: PBMCs. The receptors here all came from a man younger than 35 in good health and CMV-seropositive.

The V call is TRBV7-9, the J call TRBJ1-5, with D perhaps matching TRBD1 (5 bases). Trimming pared 5 bases from V and 3 bases from J, leaving 17 bases between. The germline V gene has CDR1 SEHNR and CDR2 FQNEAQ (reference sequence). CDR3 length: 16 residues. The CDR3 nucleotides read TGTGCCAGCAGCGTAAGCGGGACTGCGGTCAATCAGCCCCAGCATTTT. As protein: CASSVSGTAVNQPQHF.

This rearrangement joins TRBV5-1 to TRBJ2-7; TRBD1 agrees at 9 bases. The CDR3 extends over 14 amino acids. Germline-derived CDR1 and CDR2 are SGHRS and YFSETQ. Germline trimming cut 0 bases from V and 2 bases from J; bases unmatched to any gene: 0. CDR3 nucleotides: TGCGCCAGCAGCTTGGGACAGGGGGCCTACGAGCAGTACTTC. Translating it yields CASSLGQGAYEQYF.

The chain joins TRBV2 to TRBJ2-2; D is unclear. Germline V gives CDR1 SNHLY, CDR2 FYNNEI. The CDR3 extends over 13 amino acids. Trimming took off 6 bases at V and 3 bases at J, with 8 bases between the two ends. Here the CDR3 reads CASREYYTGELFF. In nucleotides, the CDR3 is TGTGCCAGCAGGGAGTACTACACCGGGGAGCTGTTTTTT.

V is TRBV7-3 and J is TRBJ2-7; TRBD2 agrees at 11 bases. V was pared by 1 base and J by 5 bases, with 4 bases of the junction left unmatched. Per germline, CDR1 SGHTA and CDR2 FQGTGA. CDR3 length: 15 residues. As DNA, the CDR3 is TGTGCCAGCAGCTTAAATCCTAGCGGGAGGAACGAGCAGTACTTC. Translating gives CASSLNPSGRNEQYF.

The chain couples TRBV7-6 to TRBJ2-1, with D possibly being TRBD1 (6 bases). From germline, CDR1 is SGHVS and CDR2 FNYEAQ. V dropped 1 base and J dropped 4 bases, with 14 bases sitting between them. There are 16 residues in the CDR3. The CDR3 nucleotides are TGTGCCAGCAGCTTAGATTGGGACACTAATTACAATGAGCAGTTCTTC. It yields the protein CASSLDWDTNYNEQFF.

The gene calls are TRBV19 and TRBJ1-5; a possible D gene is TRBD1 (5 bases). The V end lost 6 bases, the J end lost 6 bases, and 15 bases lay between the germline ends. The CDR3 spans 14 residues. CDR1 is LNHDA and CDR2 is SQIVND in the germline V gene (reference sequence). The CDR3 DNA reads TGTGCCAGTAGCATAAATGGGGCAACTCAGCCCCAGCATTTT. This codes for CASSINGATQPQHF.

The genes are TRBV9 and TRBJ2-7; D may be TRBD1 (6 bases). Germline loops: CDR1 SGDLS, CDR2 YYNGEE. V shed 3 bases and J shed 6 bases, with 16 bases lying between them. The CDR3 has 14 residues. The CDR3 loop reads CASSATGMLVEQYF. The CDR3 DNA reads TGTGCCAGCAGCGCCACAGGGATGCTGGTCGAGCAGTACTTC.

The chain uses TRBV19 and TRBJ2-7; D not certain. This CDR3 has 11 amino acids. V was pared by 8 bases and J by 6 bases, with 11 bases between. The germline gives CDR1 LNHDA, CDR2 SQIVND (reference sequence). CDR3 in DNA: TGTGCCAGTGGTGAGGATAGCGAGCAGTACTTC. Encoded protein: CASGEDSEQYF.

V gene TRBV18 combines with J gene TRBJ2-5; 11 nucleotides line up with TRBD1. The CDR3 consists of 15 residues. From germline, CDR1 is KGHSH and CDR2 LQKENI. V lost 2 bases, J lost 4 bases, and 3 bases stayed unmatched. CDR3 nucleotide sequence: TGTGCCAGCTCACCAAGGACAGGGGGCCGAGAGACCCAGTACTTC. Protein: CASSPRTGGRETQYF.

V usage is TRBV9 and J usage is TRBJ2-7; no reliable D call. This CDR3 has 15 residues. With 0 bases removed from V and 4 bases from J, the gap between germline ends came to 14 bases. Germline values: CDR1 SGDLS, CDR2 YYNGEE. CDR3 DNA: TGTGCCAGCAGCGTAGGGCCTAGTTTCTCATACGAGCAGTACTTC. It translates to CASSVGPSFSYEQYF.

The chain combines TRBV18 with TRBJ1-1; a weak D match, TRBD1 (5 bases). Trimming stripped 3 bases from V and 0 bases from J, with 11 bases between. The CDR3 contains 15 residues. Looked up from germline, CDR1 is KGHSH and CDR2 is LQKENI. CDR3 nucleotide sequence: TGTGCCAGCTCACCGTATGACAGTGTGAACACTGAAGCTTTCTTT. Protein: CASSPYDSVNTEAFF.

The chain couples TRBV29-1 to TRBJ2-1; TRBD2 agrees at 9 bases. The CDR3 contains 13 residues. Looked up from germline, CDR1 is SQVTM and CDR2 is ANQGSEA. The J segment lost 6 bases and the V segment lost 7 bases, leaving 7 bases of the junction unmatched. CDR3 DNA: TGCAGCGCCTTAGCGGGAGCCCTCAATGAGCAGTTCTTC. Its protein product is CSALAGALNEQFF.

The genes are TRBV6-5 and TRBJ1-5; maybe TRBD1 (5 bases). With 2 bases removed from V and 7 bases from J, the gap between germline ends came to 15 bases. Per the germline V gene, CDR1 is MNHEY and CDR2 is SVGAGI. This CDR3 contains 15 residues. The CDR3 sequence is CASSYGRGGGQPQHF. In DNA, the CDR3 is TGTGCCAGCAGTTACGGTCGGGGGGGAGGACAGCCCCAGCATTTT.

The chain is built from TRBV27 and TRBJ2-1; D may be TRBD1 (5 bases). From germline, CDR1 is MNHEY and CDR2 SMNVEV (reference sequence). This CDR3 region has 14 residues. The ends were cut back, 3 bases at V and 6 bases at J, with 12 bases in the middle. In DNA form, the CDR3 reads TGTGCCAGCAGTTTCGTTCAGGGAAGCAATGAGCAGTTCTTC. It codes for CASSFVQGSNEQFF.

The chain links TRBV27 to TRBJ2-7, with 8 bases that match TRBD2. V lost 3 bases and J lost 3; bases outside the gene matches: 4. This CDR3 has 14 residues. Germline values: CDR1 MNHEY, CDR2 SMNVEV (reference sequence). DNA of the CDR3: TGTGCCAGCAGTTTTAGGGCGGGGGGCTACGAGCAGTACTTC. Translating it yields CASSFRAGGYEQYF.

The rearrangement joins TRBV7-3 to TRBJ2-1; 10 bases map to TRBD2. Trimming removed 5 bases from V and 11 bases from J; junction bases left unmatched: 9. The germline V gene has CDR1 SGHTA and CDR2 FQGTGA. The length of the CDR3 is 14 residues. In DNA form, the CDR3 reads TGTGCCAGCAGCCCGCGGACTAGCGGCTCGCAGCAGTTCTTC. It codes for CASSPRTSGSQQFF.

The genes are TRBV2 and TRBJ1-2, with TRBD1 as a possible D gene (6 bases). The CDR3 covers 13 residues. CDR1 and CDR2 (germline): SNHLY, FYNNEI. Trimming shortened V by 5 bases and J by 4 bases, and 11 bases separated the two germline ends. CDR3 sequence reads: CASSRGGGYGYTF. The CDR3 nucleotides are TGTGCCAGCAGTAGGGGGGGAGGCTATGGCTACACCTTC.

The rearrangement joins TRBV5-4 to TRBJ2-6; maybe TRBD1 (5 bases). The CDR3 extends over 17 amino acids. The germline V gene encodes CDR1 SGHNT and CDR2 YYREEE (reference sequence). V shed 0 bases and J shed 0 bases, with 10 bases lying between them. CDR3 nucleotides: TGTGCCAGCAGCTTGGCAGGGTTGATCTCTGGGGCCAACGTCCTGACTTTC. This codes for CASSLAGLISGANVLTF.